This T cell receptor beta chain was found in a study of cytomegalovirus exposure and HLA in healthy donors. To note about this clone: No antigen is known for it.

Unrecorded immune exposures were likely, despite nominal health at sampling. This PCR relied on a set of 60 Vbeta primers and 13 Jbeta primers. The data were produced by immunoSEQ multiplex PCR, yet TCRdb's version contains in-frame clones alone and is incomplete. The data hold some 150,000 clones, with under 10% observed a single time. Overall study findings and caveats: It was about 150 TCR beta chains that were listed as cytomegalovirus-associated.

The V gene's germline CDR1 is SGHNT and CDR2 YYREEE (reference sequence). The CDR3 is 15 residues long. V dropped 3 bases and J dropped 1 base, with 10 bases sitting between them. The source material was PBMCs. The V gene is TRBV5-4, the J gene TRBJ2-2; perhaps TRBD1 as D (5 bases). The TCR sequence derives from a woman aged 40 to 50 in good health and CMV-seropositive. The CDR3 DNA sequence: TGTGCCAGCAGCTCCGGACACCGGAACACCGGGGAGCTGTTTTTT. Amino acids: CASSSGHRNTGELFF.